This T cell receptor beta chain came from a study of siplizumab effects on memory and regulatory T cells. For every sample, about 10^5 TCR templates were assayed. Repertoires were generated with immunoSEQ multiplex PCR, while TCRdb's copy carries only in-frame clones and drops some. In the table there are some 87,000 clones, just under 90% of which are singletons. The study's findings and limits: Controls showed an average of roughly 27% Treg-derived mappable alloreactive CD4+ clones, while siplizumab showed roughly 74%. Siplizumab produced a significant reduction in alloreactive sequences that were traceable to unstimulated CD4+ memory cells.

This clone was detected only once. No antigen is known for it. CDR1 LNHDA and CDR2 SQIVND come from the germline V gene (reference sequence). The CDR3 has 15 amino acids. Trimming cost V 6 bases and J 1 base, with 15 bases left between them. Material for sequencing was CD4+ T cells sorted from blood. The chain joins TRBV19 to TRBJ2-5, with D unclear. The sequence was collected from a human donor in good health. CDR3 in DNA: TGTGCCAGTAGGGCCCGTCCTCAAACCCAAGAGACCCAGTACTTC. As protein: CASRARPQTQETQYF.